Reported below is one T cell receptor beta chain. Antigen: not known. Every donor, a Caucasian adult, lived in Nashville, Tennessee. The data were taken from a study of shared clonotypes between healthy human individuals. General study points: In several donors, approximately 5% of naive CD4 clonotypes appeared in common. Compared with clonotypes that all four donors shared, non-shared clonotypes had lower generation probabilities.

The authors loaded roughly 200 ng DNA, 30,000 to 35,000 T cell genomes, into sorted-subset replicate PCRs. TCRdb's table, derived via immunoSEQ multiplex PCR, lists solely in-frame clones and lacks some. The repertoire holds 2 million to 2.5 million clones, with approximately 90% as singletons. Sequencing was performed on naive CD4+ T cells from PBMCs. Subset indicated: CD45RA+ positively selected. The clonotype was recovered from a man between 18 and 35 years old in good health. Some clones in this sample may be carry-over from other donors' samples.

The CDR3 nucleotides read TGTGCCAGCAGCCAAGGATTTCAGGGACAGGGCGCCTACGAGCAGTACTTC. Its translation: CASSQGFQGQGAYEQYF. V and J are TRBV4-2 and TRBJ2-5; 9 bases align to TRBD1. The end of the DNA is better explained by TRBJ2-7, so the J call may be wrong. CDR1 LGHNA and CDR2 YNFKEQ come from the germline V gene. This CDR3 contains 17 residues.